These 3 T cell receptor beta chains were all obtained from the same sample, sequenced in a study of immune heterogeneity within non-small cell lung tumors. Bulk tumor genomic DNA served as template, at around 580 ng per sample. Every primary tumor yielded several biopsies, spaced far apart, that were taken during surgery. Curative surgery was performed on patients who had untreated, newly diagnosed non-small cell lung cancer. Amplification of TCR beta CDR3 was performed by multiplex PCR with 32 V and 13 J primers. One entry per CDR3 protein, called by TCRdb with MiXCR from the multiplex PCR reads. The sample has 20,000 or so distinct CDR3 sequences, 27% seen once. Sequencing input: lung tumor tissue. The receptors originated from a man in his forties with non-small cell lung cancer.

The sample holds one count of this clonotype. Sequence at one end of the junction differs from germline and may be a read error. The CDR3 DNA is TGTGCCAGCAGCTATAGCGGGAGCTCCTATGAGCAGTACTTC. Amino acids: CASSYSGSSYEQYF. This chain joins TRBV7-8 and TRBJ2-7, with 9 positions matching TRBD2. The CDR3 totals 14 residues. CDR1 and CDR2 (germline): SGHVS, FQNEAQ.

In the case of this clonotype: It may be a read error: a sequence one base away is much more abundant. This sequence joins TRBV7-6 and TRBJ2-1; 7 bases line up with TRBD1. The germline gives CDR1 SGHVS, CDR2 FNYEAQ. This CDR3 has 14 amino acids. With 7 bases clipped from V and 8 bases from J, the junction kept 11 bases outside the gene matches. CDR3 amino acids: CASNRDRVRDEQFF. CDR3 bases: TGTGCCAGCAACCGAGACAGGGTTCGCGATGAGCAGTTCTTC.

This clonotype has a handful of counts. The final CDR3 position lacks the conserved phenylalanine or tryptophan, pointing to a likely read error. The chain links TRBV6-1 to TRBJ2-1; 8 bases are shared with TRBD1. Germline loops: CDR1 MNHNS, CDR2 SASEGT. This CDR3 has 13 amino acids. The CDR3 spells CAARWDRRNEQFL. DNA for the CDR3: TGTGCTGCCCGCTGGGACAGGCGGAATGAGCAGTTCCTC.